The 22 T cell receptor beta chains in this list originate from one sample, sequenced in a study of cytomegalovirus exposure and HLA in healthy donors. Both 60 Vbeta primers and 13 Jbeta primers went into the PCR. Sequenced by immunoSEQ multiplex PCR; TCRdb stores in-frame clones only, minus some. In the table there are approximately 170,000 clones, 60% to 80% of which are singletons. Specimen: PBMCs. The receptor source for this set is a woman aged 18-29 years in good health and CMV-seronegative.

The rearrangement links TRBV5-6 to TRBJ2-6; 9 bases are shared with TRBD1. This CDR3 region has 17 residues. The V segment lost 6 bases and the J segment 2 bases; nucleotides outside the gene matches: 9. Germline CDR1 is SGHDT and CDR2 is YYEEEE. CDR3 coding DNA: TGTGCCAGCACCGTGAAACAGGGGGCCGCTGGGGCCAACGTCCTGACTTTC. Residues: CASTVKQGAAGANVLTF.

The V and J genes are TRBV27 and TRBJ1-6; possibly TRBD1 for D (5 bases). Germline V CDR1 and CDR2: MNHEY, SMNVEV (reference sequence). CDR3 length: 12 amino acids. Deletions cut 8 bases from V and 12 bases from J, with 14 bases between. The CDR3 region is CASHFAGGPLHF. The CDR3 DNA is TGTGCCAGCCACTTCGCGGGGGGACCCCTCCACTTT.

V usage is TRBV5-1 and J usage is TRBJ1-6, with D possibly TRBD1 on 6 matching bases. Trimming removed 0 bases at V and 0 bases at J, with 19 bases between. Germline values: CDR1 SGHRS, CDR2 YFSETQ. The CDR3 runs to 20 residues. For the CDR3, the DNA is TGCGCCAGCAGCTTGGCCCCGAACGCACAGGGCGCCTCCTATAATTCACCCCTCCACTTT. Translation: CASSLAPNAQGASYNSPLHF.

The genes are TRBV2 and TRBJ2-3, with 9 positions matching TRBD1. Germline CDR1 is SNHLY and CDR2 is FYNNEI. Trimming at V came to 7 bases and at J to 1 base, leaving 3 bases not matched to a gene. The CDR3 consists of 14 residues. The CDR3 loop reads CASNRDRGTDTQYF. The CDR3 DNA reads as TGTGCCAGCAACCGGGACAGGGGCACAGATACGCAGTATTTT.

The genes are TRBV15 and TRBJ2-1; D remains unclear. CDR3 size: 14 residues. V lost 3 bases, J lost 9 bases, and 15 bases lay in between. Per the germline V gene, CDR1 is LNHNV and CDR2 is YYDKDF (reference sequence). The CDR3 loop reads CATSRPTSNSEQFF. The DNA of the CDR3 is TGTGCCACCAGCAGGCCTACTTCCAACAGTGAGCAGTTCTTC.

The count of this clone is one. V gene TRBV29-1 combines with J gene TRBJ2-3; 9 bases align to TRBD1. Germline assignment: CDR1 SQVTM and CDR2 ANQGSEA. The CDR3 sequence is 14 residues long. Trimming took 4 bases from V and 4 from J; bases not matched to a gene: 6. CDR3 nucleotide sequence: TGCAGCGTTGTTCTACAGGGGGCCTCAGATACGCAGTATTTT. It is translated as CSVVLQGASDTQYF.

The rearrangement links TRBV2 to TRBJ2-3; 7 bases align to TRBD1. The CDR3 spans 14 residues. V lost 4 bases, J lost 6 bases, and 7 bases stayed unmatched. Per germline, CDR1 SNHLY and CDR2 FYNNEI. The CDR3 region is CASSVPGRGDTQYF. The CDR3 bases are TGTGCCAGCAGTGTCCCCGGCAGGGGGGATACGCAGTATTTT. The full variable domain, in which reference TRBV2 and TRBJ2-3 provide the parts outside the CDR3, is EPEVTQTPSHQVTQMGQEVILRCVPISNHLYFYWYRQILGQKVEFLVSFYNNEISEKSEIFDDQFSVERPDGSNFTLKIRSTKLEDSAMYFCASSVPGRGDTQYFGPGTRLTVL.

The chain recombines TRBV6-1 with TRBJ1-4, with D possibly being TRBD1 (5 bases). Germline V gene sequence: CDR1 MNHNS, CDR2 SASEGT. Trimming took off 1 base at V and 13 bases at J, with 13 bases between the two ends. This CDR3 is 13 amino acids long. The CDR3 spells CASSEEVGGILFF. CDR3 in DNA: TGTGCCAGCAGTGAAGAGGTCGGGGGAATACTGTTTTTT.

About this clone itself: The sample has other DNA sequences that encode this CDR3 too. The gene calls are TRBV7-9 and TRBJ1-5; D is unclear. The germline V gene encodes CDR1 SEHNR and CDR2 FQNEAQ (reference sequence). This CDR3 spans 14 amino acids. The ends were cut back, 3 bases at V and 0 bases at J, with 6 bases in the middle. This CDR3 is CASSLTNSNQPQHF. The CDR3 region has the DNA TGTGCCAGCAGCTTGACAAATAGCAATCAGCCCCAGCATTTT.

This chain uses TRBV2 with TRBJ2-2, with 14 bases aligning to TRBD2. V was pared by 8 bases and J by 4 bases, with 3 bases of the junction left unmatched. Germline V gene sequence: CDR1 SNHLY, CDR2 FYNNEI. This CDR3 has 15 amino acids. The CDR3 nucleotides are TGTGCCAGCCGGACTAGCGGGGGGAGCACCGGGGAGCTGTTTTTT. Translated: CASRTSGGSTGELFF.

CDR3 loop: CASSVAPPSYEQYF. For the CDR3, the DNA is TGTGCCAGCAGCGTAGCTCCTCCCTCCTACGAGCAGTACTTC. The V gene is TRBV9, the J gene TRBJ2-7; D gene uncertain. The germline V and J ends were trimmed by 0 bases and 0 bases, with 7 bases remaining between them. Germline V lookup: CDR1 SGDLS, CDR2 YYNGEE. The CDR3 consists of 14 residues.

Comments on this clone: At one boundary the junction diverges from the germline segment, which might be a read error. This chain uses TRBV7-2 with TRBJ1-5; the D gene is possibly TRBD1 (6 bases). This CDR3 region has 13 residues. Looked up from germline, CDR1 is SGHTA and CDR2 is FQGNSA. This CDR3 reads CASSLAGDQPQHF. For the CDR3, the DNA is TGTGCCAGCAGCCTAGCAGGGGATCAGCCCCAGCATTTT.

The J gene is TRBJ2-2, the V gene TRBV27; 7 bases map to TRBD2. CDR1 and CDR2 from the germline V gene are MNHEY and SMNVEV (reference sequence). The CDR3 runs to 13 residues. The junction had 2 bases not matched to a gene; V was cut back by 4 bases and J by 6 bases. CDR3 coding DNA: TGTGCCAGCAGTTGGGCGGGGGCCGGGGAGCTGTTTTTT. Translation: CASSWAGAGELFF.

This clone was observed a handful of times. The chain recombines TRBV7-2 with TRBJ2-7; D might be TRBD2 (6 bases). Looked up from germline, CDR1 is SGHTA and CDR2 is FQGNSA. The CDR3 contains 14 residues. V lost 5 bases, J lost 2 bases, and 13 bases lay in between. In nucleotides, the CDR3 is TGTGCCAGCAGCCCCGGGGGTAAAACCTACGAGCAGTACTTC. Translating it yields CASSPGGKTYEQYF.

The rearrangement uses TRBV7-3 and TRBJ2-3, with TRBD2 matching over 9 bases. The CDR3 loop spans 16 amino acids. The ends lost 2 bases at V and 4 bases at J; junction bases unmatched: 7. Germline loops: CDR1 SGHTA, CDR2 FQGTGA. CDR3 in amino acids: CASSLVAGGPADTQYF. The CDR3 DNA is TGTGCCAGCAGCTTAGTGGCGGGAGGGCCGGCAGATACGCAGTATTTT.

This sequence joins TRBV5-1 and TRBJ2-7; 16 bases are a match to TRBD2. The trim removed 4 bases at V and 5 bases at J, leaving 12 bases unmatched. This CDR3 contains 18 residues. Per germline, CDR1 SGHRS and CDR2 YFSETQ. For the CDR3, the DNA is TGCGCCAGCAGCCCCGTCCCGGGACTAGCGGGGGGGAGCGACGAGCAGTACTTC. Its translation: CASSPVPGLAGGSDEQYF.

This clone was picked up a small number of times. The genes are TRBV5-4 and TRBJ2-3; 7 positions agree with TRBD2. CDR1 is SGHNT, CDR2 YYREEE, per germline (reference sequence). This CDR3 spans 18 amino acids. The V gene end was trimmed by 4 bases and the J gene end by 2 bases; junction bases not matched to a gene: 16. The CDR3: CASSLIRTRTSLTDTQYF. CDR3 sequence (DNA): TGTGCCAGCAGCCTCATTAGGACTAGGACAAGTCTCACAGATACGCAGTATTTT.

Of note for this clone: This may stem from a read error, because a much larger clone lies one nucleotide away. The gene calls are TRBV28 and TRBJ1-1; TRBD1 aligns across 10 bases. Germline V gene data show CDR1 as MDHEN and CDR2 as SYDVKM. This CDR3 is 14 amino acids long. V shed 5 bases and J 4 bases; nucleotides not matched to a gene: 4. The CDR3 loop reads CASSPRTGGTEAFF. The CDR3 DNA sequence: TGTGCCAGCAGTCCCAGGACAGGGGGCACTGAAGCTTTCTTT.

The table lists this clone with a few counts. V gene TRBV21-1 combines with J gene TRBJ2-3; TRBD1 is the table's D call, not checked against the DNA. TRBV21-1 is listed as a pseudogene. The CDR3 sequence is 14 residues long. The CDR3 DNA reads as TGTGCCAGCAGCAAATCAGGTCAAACTCATACGCAGTATTTT. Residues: CASSKSGQTHTQYF.

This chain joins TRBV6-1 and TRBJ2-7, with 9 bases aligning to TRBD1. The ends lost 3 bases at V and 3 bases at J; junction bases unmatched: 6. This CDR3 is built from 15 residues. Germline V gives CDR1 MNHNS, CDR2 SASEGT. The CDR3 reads CASSERTGALYEQYF. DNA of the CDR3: TGTGCCAGCAGTGAGCGGACAGGGGCCCTCTACGAGCAGTACTTC.

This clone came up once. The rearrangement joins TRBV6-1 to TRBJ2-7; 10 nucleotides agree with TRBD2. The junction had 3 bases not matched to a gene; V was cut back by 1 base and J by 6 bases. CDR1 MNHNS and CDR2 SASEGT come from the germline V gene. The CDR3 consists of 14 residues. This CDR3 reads CASSEVGTSVEQYF. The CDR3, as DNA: TGTGCCAGCAGTGAAGTCGGGACTAGCGTCGAGCAGTACTTC.

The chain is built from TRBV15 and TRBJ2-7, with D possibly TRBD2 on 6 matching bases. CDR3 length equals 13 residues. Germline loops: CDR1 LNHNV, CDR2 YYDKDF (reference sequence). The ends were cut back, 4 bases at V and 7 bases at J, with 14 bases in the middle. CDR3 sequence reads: CATSTGTSREQYF. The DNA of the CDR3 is TGTGCCACCAGCACCGGGACTTCACGGGAGCAGTACTTC.